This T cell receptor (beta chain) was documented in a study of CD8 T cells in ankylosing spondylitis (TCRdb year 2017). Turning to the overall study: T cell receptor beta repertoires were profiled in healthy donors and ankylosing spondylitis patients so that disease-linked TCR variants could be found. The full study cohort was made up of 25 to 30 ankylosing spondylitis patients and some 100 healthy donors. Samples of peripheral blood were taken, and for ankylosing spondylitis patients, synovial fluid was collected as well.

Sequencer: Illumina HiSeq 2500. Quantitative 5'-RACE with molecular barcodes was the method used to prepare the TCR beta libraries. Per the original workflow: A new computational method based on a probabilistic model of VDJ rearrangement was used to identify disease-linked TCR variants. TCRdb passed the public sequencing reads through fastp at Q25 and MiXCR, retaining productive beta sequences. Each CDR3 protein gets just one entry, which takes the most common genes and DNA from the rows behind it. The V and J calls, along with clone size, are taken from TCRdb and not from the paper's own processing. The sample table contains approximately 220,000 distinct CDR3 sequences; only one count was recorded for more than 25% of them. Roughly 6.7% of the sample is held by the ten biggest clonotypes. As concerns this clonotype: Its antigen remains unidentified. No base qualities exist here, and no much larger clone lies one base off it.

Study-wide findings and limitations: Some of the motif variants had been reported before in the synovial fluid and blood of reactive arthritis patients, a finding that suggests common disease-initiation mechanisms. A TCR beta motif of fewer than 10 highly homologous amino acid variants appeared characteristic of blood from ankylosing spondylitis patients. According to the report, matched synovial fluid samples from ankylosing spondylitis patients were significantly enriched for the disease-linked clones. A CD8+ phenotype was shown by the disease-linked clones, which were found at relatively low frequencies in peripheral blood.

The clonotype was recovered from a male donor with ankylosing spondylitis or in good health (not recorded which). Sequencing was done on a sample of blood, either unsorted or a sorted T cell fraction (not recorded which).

The nucleotide sequence is given as TGTGCCAGCAGTAGACGTAGCGGGTTGAGCACAGATACGCAGTATTTT. Translation gives CASSRRSGLSTDTQYF. The rearrangement joined TRBV6-1 to TRBJ2-3; 7 central nucleotides agree with TRBD2. Ends trimmed: V by 5 bases, J by 0 bases; bases unmatched to a gene: 8. The CDR3 contains 16 residues, cysteine and phenylalanine counted. Left in the record is the CDR3 DNA by itself, 48 bases read in frame from the first base. CDR1 and CDR2 are read off the germline V gene as MNHNS and SASEGT.